The rows below give T cell receptor beta chains drawn from one sample of a study of human T cells and chemical hapten exposure. TCRdb re-analysed the RACE reads in MiXCR, keeping a single row per CDR3 protein. The table includes about 360,000 distinct CDR3 sequences, approximately 4.4% detected once. Sequenced material: whole blood, taken in connection with sensitization to the hapten diphenylcyclopropenone (DPC). These TCRs come from a woman in her fifties or sixties with alopecia areata. Some clones in this sample may be carry-over from other donors' samples. Each CDR3 is given with its conserved first and last residue. A D gene is named only where the DNA matches it firmly. A clone size is listed for some rows: how often the clone was seen (once, few, many), or a class if it is expanded.

v_gene	d_gene	abundance	j_gene	CDR3nt	CDR3aa
TRBV12-3/TRBV12-4	TRBD1	many	TRBJ1-4	TGTGCCAGCAGCCGAGGACAGGCCGATGAAAAACTGTTTTTT	CASSRGQADEKLFF
TRBV29-1	TRBD1	many	TRBJ2-5	TGCAGCGTGGATCGACAGGGGGCTACCCAAGAGACCCAGTACTTC	CSVDRQGATQETQYF
TRBV6-2/TRBV6-3	TRBD2	many	TRBJ2-7	TGTGCCAGCAGCACGACTAGCGGGGCCCACTACGAGCAGTACTTC	CASSTTSGAHYEQYF
TRBV30	-	few	TRBJ1-4	TGTGCCTGTGGGCAGGACAATGAAAAACTGTTTTTT	CACGQDNEKLFF
TRBV6-6	TRBD1	many	TRBJ1-1	TGTGCCAGCAGTACTAAGGATATGACAGGGCAGAACACTGAAGCTTTCTTT	CASSTKDMTGQNTEAFF
TRBV4-2	-	-	TRBJ1-5	TGTGCCAGCAGCCCCGACATAAATCAGCCCCAGCATTTT	CASSPDINQPQHF
TRBV9	TRBD1	many	TRBJ1-3	TGTGCCAGCAGCGTCGGTCAGGGGGCTAGAAACACCATATATTTT	CASSVGQGARNTIYF
TRBV5-1	-	few	TRBJ2-5	TGCGCCAGCAGCTTGGCGAATGGTCCCCAAGAGACCCAGTACTTC	CASSLANGPQETQYF
TRBV20-1	TRBD2	many	TRBJ2-7	TGCAGTACCGCCGGGACTAGAAGCGAGCAGTACTTC	CSTAGTRSEQYF
TRBV7-2	-	many	TRBJ2-7	TGTGCCAGCAGCCTTAGCCTCCACGAGCAGTACTTC	CASSLSLHEQYF
TRBV4-1	-	many	TRBJ1-5	TGCGCCAGCAGCCAAGATAGGGCCCGCAATCAGCCCCAGCATTTT	CASSQDRARNQPQHF
TRBV12-3/TRBV12-4	-	many	TRBJ1-5	TGTGCCAGCCAGGGGATTGGCAATCAGCCCCAGCATTTT	CASQGIGNQPQHF
TRBV24-1	-	few	TRBJ2-3	TGTGCCACCAGTTTTGCTAGCGGCACAGATACGCAGTATTTT	CATSFASGTDTQYF
TRBV28	TRBD2	many	TRBJ2-1	TGTGCCAGCAGCCCTACTAGCGGGAGTTGGAACAATGAGCAGTTCTTC	CASSPTSGSWNNEQFF
TRBV7-9	-	few	TRBJ1-5	TGTGCCAGCAACGAAGGGGGGCAGCCCCAGCATTTT	CASNEGGQPQHF
TRBV5-6	TRBD1	many	TRBJ2-4	TGTGCCAGCAGCTTGGCGGGACAGGGGAACAACATTCAGTACTTC	CASSLAGQGNNIQYF
TRBV29-1	-	-	TRBJ2-7	TGCAGCCTCGAGACTCGGGACGCCTTCTACGAGCAGTACTTC	CSLETRDAFYEQYF
TRBV5-4	-	many	TRBJ2-5	TGTGCCAGCACCCCGAAGTGGGGGGATCAAGAGACCCAGTACTTC	CASTPKWGDQETQYF
TRBV7-9	-	many	TRBJ2-7	TGTGCCAGCAGCGCCATGGGGCAGACCTACGAGCAGTACTTC	CASSAMGQTYEQYF
TRBV29-1	TRBD2	few	TRBJ2-3	TGCAGCGTTGGGGAGGGTAGCACAGATACGCAGTATTTT	CSVGEGSTDTQYF